This TCR beta chain came from a study of cytomegalovirus exposure and HLA in healthy donors. 60 Vbeta and 13 Jbeta primers were used in PCR. Measured with immunoSEQ multiplex PCR; TCRdb has only the in-frame clones, and not every one. The repertoire holds some 130,000 clones, with about 82% as singletons. Points from the study as a whole: Listed as cytomegalovirus-associated were 164 TCR beta chains. For TCR beta chains, V- and J-gene trimming was later linked to a missense DCLRE1C variant.

Trimming left V 1 base short and J 3 bases short, with 7 bases between. This CDR3 contains 13 residues. Germline V gives CDR1 SGHNT, CDR2 YYREEE (reference sequence). With respect to this clone: Its specificity is unknown.

V gene TRBV5-4 combines with J gene TRBJ1-1; D gene ambiguous. This clonotype originated in a boy aged 5-17 years in good health and CMV-seronegative. Sequenced input: PBMCs. Here the CDR3 reads CASSLRVYTEAFF. The DNA for the CDR3 is TGTGCCAGCAGCTTGCGAGTTTACACTGAAGCTTTCTTT. The full variable domain, in which reference TRBV5-4 and TRBJ1-1 provide the parts outside the CDR3, is ETGVTQSPTHLIKTRGQQVTLRCSSQSGHNTVSWYQQALGQGPQFIFQYYREEENGRGNFPPRFSGLQFPNYSSELNVNALELDDSALYLCASSLRVYTEAFFGQGTRLTVV.